The 30 T cell receptor beta chains given below trace back to one sample, sequenced in a study of T-cell reconstitution after alpha-beta-depleted transplantation in children. The library targeted TCRbeta and was prepared with unique molecular identifiers. TCRdb recomputed calls from the PCR reads with MiXCR, one row per CDR3 protein. The table includes 70,000 to 100,000 distinct CDR3 sequences, 9.5% to 15% detected once. The material sequenced was PBMCs from the stem cell graft donor, taken from the stem cell graft. The receptors shown here come from a human donor who donated a stem cell graft to a child with inherited bone marrow failure.

This clonotype was picked up many times. The gene calls are TRBV6-5 and TRBJ1-1; TRBD1 might be the D (6 bases). This CDR3 spans 16 amino acids. V was clipped by 3 bases and J by 4 bases, with 18 bases between them. Germline V lookup: CDR1 MNHEY, CDR2 SVGAGI. The CDR3 region has the DNA TGTGCCAGCAGTTATTCTACAGGGAGTACGACCACTGAAGCTTTCTTT. Translation: CASSYSTGSTTTEAFF.

This clonotype was seen ten or more times. The rearrangement uses TRBV24-1 and TRBJ2-3, with 10 bases lining up with TRBD1. The CDR3 spans 16 residues. After removal of 4 bases from V and 3 bases from J, the junction contained 6 bases not matched to a gene. Germline CDR1 KGHDR, CDR2 SFDVKD. The DNA for the CDR3 is TGTGCCACCAGTGAGTCGACAGGGGGCCGAACAGATACGCAGTATTTT. Translating it yields CATSESTGGRTDTQYF.

This clonotype was counted at least ten times. The CDR3 region is CASSVGTTGLNTEAFF. The CDR3 DNA follows: TGTGCCAGCAGCGTAGGTACGACAGGGCTGAACACTGAAGCTTTCTTT. V gene TRBV9 combines with J gene TRBJ1-1, with 7 bases matching TRBD1. CDR1 is SGDLS, CDR2 YYNGEE, per germline. J lost 0 bases, V lost 0 bases, and 5 bases had no gene match. The length of the CDR3 is 16 residues.

This clonotype was recorded at least ten times. The rearrangement links TRBV6-2 or TRBV6-3 to TRBJ1-5; possible D gene TRBD1, 5 bases. The CDR3 is 14 residues long. V shed 7 bases and J shed 0 bases, with 10 bases lying between them. Germline V gives CDR1 MNHEY, CDR2 SVGEGT. The CDR3 here is CASTGRNSNQPQHF. The CDR3 DNA sequence: TGTGCCAGCACGGGGCGGAATAGCAATCAGCCCCAGCATTTT.

This clonotype was seen repeatedly, ten times or more. The rearrangement uses TRBV5-1 and TRBJ2-7; tentatively, D is TRBD2 (6 bases). Between the trimmed V and J ends, which lost 0 bases and 5 bases, there was a span of 21 bases. The CDR3 runs 17 residues. CDR1 is SGHRS, CDR2 YFSETQ, per germline. The DNA of the CDR3 is TGCGCCAGCAGCTTGGAGGGTCAGCCCTCGGGGGACGACGAGCAGTACTTC. Protein: CASSLEGQPSGDDEQYF.

The sample holds many counts of this clonotype. The genes are TRBV20-1 and TRBJ1-1; 7 bases are a match to TRBD1. Germline V gives CDR1 DFQATT, CDR2 SNEGSKA (reference sequence). Trimming at V came to 4 bases and at J to 3 bases, leaving 5 bases not matched to a gene. This CDR3 contains 13 residues. The CDR3 loop reads CSAITTGDTEAFF. CDR3 nucleotide sequence: TGCAGTGCTATCACAACAGGGGACACTGAAGCTTTCTTT.

Many counts were recorded for this clonotype. The J gene is TRBJ2-3, the V gene TRBV5-5, with D possibly being TRBD1 (6 bases). CDR1 and CDR2 (germline): SGHKS, YYEKEE (reference sequence). This CDR3 spans 14 amino acids. Trimming removed 4 bases from V and 0 bases from J, with 9 bases in between. The CDR3 DNA follows: TGTGCCAGCAGCAGGGGGACAAGCACAGATACGCAGTATTTT. Translating it yields CASSRGTSTDTQYF.

This clonotype was seen repeatedly, ten times or more. This chain links TRBV7-2 with TRBJ1-4; D unclear. Trimming cost V 1 base and J 4 bases, with 16 bases left between them. The CDR3 has 17 amino acids. Germline CDR1 reads SGHTA; CDR2 reads FQGNSA. CDR3 amino acids: CASSLGGAGRGNEKLFF. CDR3 coding DNA: TGTGCCAGCAGCTTAGGTGGCGCCGGCCGGGGTAATGAAAAACTGTTTTTT.

This clonotype was recorded at least ten times. V gene TRBV10-3 combines with J gene TRBJ2-2; the D gene is possibly TRBD1 (5 bases). The V gene's germline CDR1 is ENHRY and CDR2 SYGVKD. The CDR3 is made up of 16 amino acids. V lost 3 bases, J lost 2 bases, and 13 bases lay in between. The CDR3 spells CAISEGWGANTGELFF. CDR3 DNA sequence: TGTGCCATCAGTGAAGGTTGGGGCGCCAACACCGGGGAGCTGTTTTTT.

This clonotype has at least ten counts. The genes are TRBV4-3 and TRBJ2-1, with 12 bases that match TRBD2. V shed 4 bases, J shed 7 bases, and the junction held 5 bases outside the gene matches. The CDR3 is 15 residues long. Germline CDR1 LGHNA, CDR2 YSLEER. In DNA form, the CDR3 reads TGCGCCAGCAGCCGACTAGCGGGGGTACCAAATGAGCAGTTCTTC. Encoded protein: CASSRLAGVPNEQFF.

There are a few counts of this clonotype. A read error is possible here, since a much larger clone lies one base away. The V gene is TRBV20-1, the J gene TRBJ2-3, with TRBD2 identical over 12 bases. The CDR3 covers 18 residues. Per germline, CDR1 DFQATT and CDR2 SNEGSKA (reference sequence). In DNA, the CDR3 is TGCTGTGCTAGAGACATTAGGCTAGCGGGGGGGAGCACAGATACGCAGTATTTT. Translation: CCARDIRLAGGSTDTQYF.

There are many counts of this clonotype. The rearrangement links TRBV5-1 to TRBJ1-2; weak D call: TRBD1 (5 bases). CDR3 length: 15 residues. With 7 bases removed from V and 2 bases from J, the gap between germline ends came to 18 bases. CDR1 is SGHRS and CDR2 is YFSETQ in the germline V gene. The CDR3 DNA is TGCGCCAGCTTCAAAGGCCCGACAGAGAACTATGGCTACACCTTC. Amino acid sequence: CASFKGPTENYGYTF.

This clonotype was counted ten times or more. V gene TRBV5-1 combines with J gene TRBJ1-1; weak D call: TRBD1 (5 bases). Trimming removed 0 bases at V and 0 bases at J, with 12 bases between. The germline CDR1 and CDR2 sequences are SGHRS and YFSETQ. This CDR3 region has 16 residues. CDR3 sequence: CASSLDGGAMNTEAFF. CDR3 nucleotide sequence: TGCGCCAGCAGCTTGGATGGGGGAGCCATGAACACTGAAGCTTTCTTT.

In this sample, this clonotype turned up many times. The chain has TRBV29-1 and TRBJ2-1; 9 bases are shared with TRBD2. Trimming took 2 bases from V and 7 from J; bases not matched to a gene: 12. Germline CDR1 reads SQVTM; CDR2 reads ANQGSEA. The length of the CDR3 is 16 residues. The CDR3 reads CSVEWARSGRGNEQFF. CDR3 bases: TGCAGCGTTGAATGGGCACGTAGCGGGAGAGGGAATGAGCAGTTCTTC.

This clonotype was picked up many times. The chain carries TRBV4-1 and TRBJ1-5, with D unclear. CDR3 length equals 16 residues. Trimming took 1 base from V and 0 from J, leaving 10 bases between them. Per the germline V gene, CDR1 is MGHRA and CDR2 is YSYEKL. This CDR3 reads CASSQVVGYSNQPQHF. The CDR3 nucleotides read TGCGCCAGCAGCCAAGTAGTCGGGTATAGCAATCAGCCCCAGCATTTT.

V gene TRBV11-1 combines with J gene TRBJ2-4; D is possibly TRBD1 or TRBD2 (5 bases each). Germline values: CDR1 SGHAT, CDR2 FQDESV (reference sequence). The germline V and J ends were trimmed by 1 base and 15 bases, with 16 bases remaining between them. CDR3 length equals 13 residues. The CDR3: CASSLGSGTRVYF. As DNA, the CDR3 is TGTGCCAGCAGCTTAGGCTCCGGGACCCGCGTGTACTTC.

This clonotype has ten or more counts. This chain links TRBV7-9 with TRBJ1-1; the D is unclear. Trimming took off 3 bases at V and 4 bases at J, with 9 bases between the two ends. CDR1 SEHNR and CDR2 FQNEAQ come from the germline V gene (reference sequence). This CDR3 is 13 amino acids long. The CDR3 DNA is TGTGCCAGCAGCTTCTCGGAAATCACTGAAGCTTTCTTT. Encoded protein: CASSFSEITEAFF. Looking up the rest from reference TRBV7-9 and TRBJ1-1 gives the full variable domain: DTGVSQNPRHKITKRGQNVTFRCDPISEHNRLYWYRQTLGQGPEFLTYFQNEAQLEKSRLLSDRFSAERPKGSFSTLEIQRTEQGDSAMYLCASSFSEITEAFFGQGTRLTVV.

This chain uses TRBV12-3 or TRBV12-4 with TRBJ1-1; 7 bases align to TRBD1. The ends lost 6 bases at V and 6 bases at J; junction bases unmatched: 10. The CDR3 consists of 14 residues. DNA for the CDR3: TGTGCCAGCAGACTTACAGGGGCTAGACCTGAAGCTTTCTTT. It translates to CASRLTGARPEAFF.

This clonotype showed up many times. The chain couples TRBV20-1 to TRBJ1-1; 10 bases map to TRBD1. Germline V lookup: CDR1 DFQATT, CDR2 SNEGSKA (reference sequence). The CDR3 is 12 residues long. V gave up 1 base and J gave up 11 bases; unmatched junction bases: 4. DNA for the CDR3: TGCAGTGCTAGAGGACAGGGGGCCGTGGCTTTCTTT. This translates into CSARGQGAVAFF.

This clonotype occurred many times. The chain couples TRBV10-3 to TRBJ1-5; the D is unclear. Trimming took 3 bases from V and 9 from J, leaving 12 bases between them. In germline, CDR1 is ENHRY, CDR2 SYGVKD. The CDR3 covers 13 residues. The CDR3 nucleotides read TGTGCCATCAGTGACTCGGTTGTGGGGCCCCAGCATTTT. Protein: CAISDSVVGPQHF.

This clonotype was counted ten times or more. The chain links TRBV28 to TRBJ1-5; 7 nucleotides agree with TRBD1. V lost 9 bases and J lost 6; bases outside the gene matches: 5. Germline-derived CDR1 and CDR2 are MDHEN and SYDVKM. This CDR3 has 12 residues. The CDR3 coding sequence is TGTGCCAGTAAGACAGGGCTTCAGCCCCAGCATTTT. Amino acids: CASKTGLQPQHF.

V usage is TRBV4-2 and J usage is TRBJ2-2, with 8 bases fitting TRBD2. V shed 5 bases, J shed 4 bases, and the junction held 12 bases outside the gene matches. This CDR3 region has 17 residues. Germline CDR1 and CDR2: LGHNA and YNFKEQ. For the CDR3, the DNA is TGTGCCAGCAGCTCCATAGATAGCGGGATAGGCACCGGGGAGCTGTTTTTT. This codes for CASSSIDSGIGTGELFF.

This clonotype was counted at least ten times. The chain carries TRBV7-2 and TRBJ1-6; D unresolved. CDR1 is SGHTA and CDR2 is FQGNSA in the germline V gene. With 4 bases removed from V and 4 bases from J, the gap between germline ends came to 11 bases. CDR3 length: 15 residues. The CDR3 is CASSSQTGYNSPLHF. The CDR3 coding sequence is TGTGCCAGCAGCTCCCAGACGGGTTATAATTCACCCCTCCACTTT.

A word on this clonotype: One end of the junction fails to match germline, which may point to a read error. V and J are TRBV20-1 and TRBJ2-1, with D possibly being TRBD1 (6 bases). The CDR3 has 16 residues. CDR1 DFQATT and CDR2 SNEGSKA come from the germline V gene (reference sequence). The CDR3 DNA sequence: TGCAGTGCTAGAGACCCTACAGGGCCGACCCACAATGGGCAGTTCTTC. It is translated as CSARDPTGPTHNGQFF.

This clonotype was found many times. The J gene is TRBJ2-6, the V gene TRBV7-2; 8 bases align to TRBD2. V trimming: 0 bases; J trimming: 0 bases; junction bases outside the gene matches: 10. CDR3 length: 20 residues. Looked up from germline, CDR1 is SGHTA and CDR2 is FQGNSA. The chain's CDR3 is CASSLAAGGLLISGANVLTF. The CDR3 bases are TGTGCCAGCAGCTTAGCCGCGGGGGGCCTGCTGATCTCTGGGGCCAACGTCCTGACTTTC.

Ten or more counts support this clonotype. This sequence joins TRBV6-1 and TRBJ2-1; D not resolved. The V gene's germline CDR1 is MNHNS and CDR2 SASEGT. The CDR3 length is 12 residues. The V end lost 5 bases, the J end lost 2 bases, and 4 bases lay between the germline ends. This chain's CDR3 is CASSPTYNEQFF. The CDR3 DNA sequence: TGTGCCAGCAGTCCAACCTACAATGAGCAGTTCTTC.

This clonotype was seen many times. This rearrangement joins TRBV7-2 to TRBJ1-2; TRBD1 is a possible D gene (6 bases). The CDR3 has 13 residues. Trimming shortened V by 4 bases and J by 7 bases, and 13 bases separated the two germline ends. Germline-derived CDR1 and CDR2 are SGHTA and FQGNSA. The CDR3 DNA reads as TGTGCCAGCAGCTCCGTCCCGGACAGTGGCTACACCTTC. Amino acids: CASSSVPDSGYTF.

This sequence joins TRBV4-2 and TRBJ2-7; 12 bases fit TRBD2. The CDR3 runs 15 residues. The J segment lost 4 bases and the V segment lost 6 bases, leaving 7 bases of the junction unmatched. CDR1 LGHNA and CDR2 YNFKEQ come from the germline V gene. The CDR3 is CASSPSSGREYEQYF. The DNA of the CDR3 is TGTGCCAGCAGTCCTTCTAGCGGGAGGGAGTACGAGCAGTACTTC.

This clonotype came up many times. The chain has TRBV20-1 and TRBJ1-4; the D is unclear. This CDR3 is 11 amino acids long. Germline V gene data show CDR1 as DFQATT and CDR2 as SNEGSKA (reference sequence). The V and J ends lost 6 bases and 8 bases respectively, with 10 bases between them. CDR3 sequence (DNA): TGCAGTGCGTTTCAAGGGGAAAAACTGTTTTTT. This gives the protein CSAFQGEKLFF.

A few counts support this clonotype. This may be a read error, as it is one base from a much larger clone. The chain combines TRBV3-1 with TRBJ1-1; a possible D gene is TRBD1 (5 bases). The V gene lost 4 bases and the J gene lost 4 bases, with 10 bases spanning the gap. Germline V gene data show CDR1 as LGHDT and CDR2 as YNNKEL (reference sequence). The CDR3 runs to 13 residues. The CDR3, as DNA: TGTGCCAGCAGCCCGACAGCGCTCACTGAAGCTTTCTTT. Residues: CASSPTALTEAFF.